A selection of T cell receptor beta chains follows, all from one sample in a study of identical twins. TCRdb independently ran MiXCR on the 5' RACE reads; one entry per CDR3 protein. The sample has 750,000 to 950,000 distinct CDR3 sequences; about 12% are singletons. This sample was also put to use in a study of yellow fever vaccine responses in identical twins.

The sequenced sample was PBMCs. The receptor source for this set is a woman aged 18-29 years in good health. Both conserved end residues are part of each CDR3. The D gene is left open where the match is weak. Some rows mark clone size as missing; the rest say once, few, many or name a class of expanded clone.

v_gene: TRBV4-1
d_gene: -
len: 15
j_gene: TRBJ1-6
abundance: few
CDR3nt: TGCGCCAGCAGCCAAGGCAGCTTGAATGATTCACCCCTCCACTTT
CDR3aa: CASSQGSLNDSPLHF

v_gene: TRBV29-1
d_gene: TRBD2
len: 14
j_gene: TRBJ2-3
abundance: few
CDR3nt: TGCAGCGTTGGGACTAGCGGGCTTACAGATACGCAGTATTTT
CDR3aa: CSVGTSGLTDTQYF

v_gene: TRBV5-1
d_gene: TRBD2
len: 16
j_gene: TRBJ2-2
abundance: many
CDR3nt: TGCGCCAGCAGCCTTAGCGGGAGACGGGACACCGGGGAGCTGTTTTTT
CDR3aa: CASSLSGRRDTGELFF

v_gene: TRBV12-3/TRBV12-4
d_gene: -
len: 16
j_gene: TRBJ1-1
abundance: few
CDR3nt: TGTGCCAGCAGTTACGGGCCGGGGCAGCTGAACACTGAAGCTTTCTTT
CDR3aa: CASSYGPGQLNTEAFF

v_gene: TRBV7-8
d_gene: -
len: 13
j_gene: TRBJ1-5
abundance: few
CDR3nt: TGTGCCAGCAGCCAGAGGGGGTTTCAGCCCCAGCATTTT
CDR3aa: CASSQRGFQPQHF

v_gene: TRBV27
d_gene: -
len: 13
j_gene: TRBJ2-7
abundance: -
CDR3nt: TGTGCCAGCAGTTTTCGCCCCTCCTACGAGCAGTACTTC
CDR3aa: CASSFRPSYEQYF

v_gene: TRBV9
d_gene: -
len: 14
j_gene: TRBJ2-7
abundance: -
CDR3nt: TGTGCCAGCAGCGACCGGGACAACTCCTACGAGCAGTACTTC
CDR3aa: CASSDRDNSYEQYF

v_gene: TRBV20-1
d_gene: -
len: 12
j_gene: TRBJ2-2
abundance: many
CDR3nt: TGCAGTGCCGCGGAGAACACCGGGGAGCTGTTTTTT
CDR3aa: CSAAENTGELFF

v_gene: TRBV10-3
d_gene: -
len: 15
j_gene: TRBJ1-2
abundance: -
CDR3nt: TGTGCCAGCAGATCAGGTTCGGGAGTATACTATGGCTACACCTTC
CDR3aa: CASRSGSGVYYGYTF

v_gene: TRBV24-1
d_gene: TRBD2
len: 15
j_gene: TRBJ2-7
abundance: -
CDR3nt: TGTGCCACCAGTGATTTCGGGGGGGGCCCTGGCGAGCAGTACTTC
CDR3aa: CATSDFGGGPGEQYF

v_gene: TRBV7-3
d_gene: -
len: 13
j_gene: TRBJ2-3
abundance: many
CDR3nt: TGTGCCAGCAGCTCCCGCCCGGGAGATACGCAGTATTTT
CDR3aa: CASSSRPGDTQYF

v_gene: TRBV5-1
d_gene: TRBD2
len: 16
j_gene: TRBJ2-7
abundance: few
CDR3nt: TGCGCCAGCAGCTTGAGTGGTAGCGGGAGTTACTACGAGCAGTACTTC
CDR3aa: CASSLSGSGSYYEQYF

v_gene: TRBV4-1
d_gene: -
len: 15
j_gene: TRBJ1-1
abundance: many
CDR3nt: TGCGCCAGCAGCCCAACCTCGACCAGCTCCACTGAAGCTTTCTTT
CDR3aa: CASSPTSTSSTEAFF

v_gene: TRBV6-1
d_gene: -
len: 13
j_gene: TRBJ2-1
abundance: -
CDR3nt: TGTGCCAGCGGATGGGGGGCTCGCAATGAGCAGTTCTTC
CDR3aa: CASGWGARNEQFF

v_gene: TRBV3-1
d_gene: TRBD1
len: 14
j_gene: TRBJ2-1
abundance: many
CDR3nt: TGTGCCAGCAGCCAAGGGACAGGTTGGGATGAGCAGTTCTTC
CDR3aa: CASSQGTGWDEQFF

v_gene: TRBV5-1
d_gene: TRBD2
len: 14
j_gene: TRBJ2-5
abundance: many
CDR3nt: TGCGCCAGCAGCACGGGACTAGCCAGAGAGACCCAGTACTTC
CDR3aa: CASSTGLARETQYF

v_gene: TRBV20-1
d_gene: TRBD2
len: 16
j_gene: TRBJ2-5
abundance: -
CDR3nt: TGCAGTGCCATCACCCCCTTCGCGGGAGAACGTGAGACCCAGTACTTC
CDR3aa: CSAITPFAGERETQYF

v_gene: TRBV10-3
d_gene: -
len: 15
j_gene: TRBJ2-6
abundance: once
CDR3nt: TGTGCCATCAGTGAGCTGGGCTCTGGGGCCAACGTCCTGACTTTC
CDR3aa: CAISELGSGANVLTF

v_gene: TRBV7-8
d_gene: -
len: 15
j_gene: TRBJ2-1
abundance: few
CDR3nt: TGTGCCAGCAGCCTGACTGCCCCGACCTACAATGAGCAGTTCTTC
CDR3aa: CASSLTAPTYNEQFF

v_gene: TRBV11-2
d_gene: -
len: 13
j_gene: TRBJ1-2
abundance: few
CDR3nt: TGTGCCAGCAGCTACACAGGGATTAGTGGCTACACCTTC
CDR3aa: CASSYTGISGYTF

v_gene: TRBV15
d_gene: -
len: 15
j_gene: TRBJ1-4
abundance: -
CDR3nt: TGTGCCACCAGCAGAGTTATAGCAACTAATGAAAAACTGTTTTTT
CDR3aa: CATSRVIATNEKLFF

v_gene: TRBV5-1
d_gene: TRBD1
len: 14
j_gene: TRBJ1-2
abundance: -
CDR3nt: TGCGCCAGCAGCTTGGAGGGCAGGGGGCTTGGCTACACCTTC
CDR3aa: CASSLEGRGLGYTF

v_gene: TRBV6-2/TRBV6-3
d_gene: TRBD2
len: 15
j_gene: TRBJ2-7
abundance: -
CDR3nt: TGTGCCAGCAGTTACTGGGGGACTAGCGATTACGAGCAGTACTTC
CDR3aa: CASSYWGTSDYEQYF

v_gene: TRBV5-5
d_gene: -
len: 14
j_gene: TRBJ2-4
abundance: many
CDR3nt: TGTGCCAGCAGCTTGGCCGTATCCCCAAACATTCAGTACTTC
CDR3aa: CASSLAVSPNIQYF

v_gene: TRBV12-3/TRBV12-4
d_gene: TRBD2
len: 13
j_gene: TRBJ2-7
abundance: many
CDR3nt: TGTGCCAGCAGTCCCTGGGAGGGTATGTGGCAGTACTTC
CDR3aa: CASSPWEGMWQYF

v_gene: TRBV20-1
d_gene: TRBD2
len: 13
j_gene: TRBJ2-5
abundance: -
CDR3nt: TGCAGTGCCCAGCGGGGCTTCCAAGAGACCCAGTACTTC
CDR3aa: CSAQRGFQETQYF

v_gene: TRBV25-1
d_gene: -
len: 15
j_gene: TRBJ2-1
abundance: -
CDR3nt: TGTGCCAGCAGTCCTTCGGGACCGCGGGTCGATGAGCAGTTCTTC
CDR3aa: CASSPSGPRVDEQFF

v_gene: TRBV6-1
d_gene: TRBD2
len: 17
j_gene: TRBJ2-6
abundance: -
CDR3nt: TGTGCCAGCAGCGGACTAGCGGGAGGTTTAGGGGCCAACGTCCTGACTTTC
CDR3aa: CASSGLAGGLGANVLTF

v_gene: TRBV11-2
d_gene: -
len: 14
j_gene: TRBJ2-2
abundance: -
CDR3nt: TGTGCCACCCTGGTACAGGGAGGGACCGGGGAGCTGTTTTTT
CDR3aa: CATLVQGGTGELFF

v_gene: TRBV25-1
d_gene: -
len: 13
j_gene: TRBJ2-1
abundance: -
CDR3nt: TGTGCCAGCAGTGGTCCTCGAGGGTACCTACAGTTCTTC
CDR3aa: CASSGPRGYLQFF

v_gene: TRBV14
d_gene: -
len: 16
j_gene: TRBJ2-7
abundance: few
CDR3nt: TGTGCCAGCAGCCAAGAAGGTCGATCGGTCTCCTACGAGCAGTACTTC
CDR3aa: CASSQEGRSVSYEQYF

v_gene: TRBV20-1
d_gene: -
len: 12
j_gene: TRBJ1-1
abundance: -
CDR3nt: TGCGGAACTGGGCAGGGGAACACTGAAGCTTTCTTT
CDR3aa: CGTGQGNTEAFF

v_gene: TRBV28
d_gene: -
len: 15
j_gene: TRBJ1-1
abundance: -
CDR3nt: TGTGCCAGCAGTCCCCTGAAGGGGAAGAACACTGAAGCTTTCTTT
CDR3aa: CASSPLKGKNTEAFF

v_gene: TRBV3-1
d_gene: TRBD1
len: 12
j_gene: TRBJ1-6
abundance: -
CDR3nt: TGTGCCAGCAGCCAGACAGGGTGGGCCCTCCACTTT
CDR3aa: CASSQTGWALHF

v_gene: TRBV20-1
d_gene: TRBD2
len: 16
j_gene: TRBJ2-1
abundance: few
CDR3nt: TGCAGTGCTAGGGCCCTGGGTAGCGGGAGGCCCAATGAGCAGTTCTTC
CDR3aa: CSARALGSGRPNEQFF

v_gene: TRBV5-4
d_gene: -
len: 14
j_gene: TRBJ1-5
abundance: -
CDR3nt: TGTGCCATCAGCTCTGGACTAGTCTGCTATGCGCAGCATTTT
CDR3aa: CAISSGLVCYAQHF

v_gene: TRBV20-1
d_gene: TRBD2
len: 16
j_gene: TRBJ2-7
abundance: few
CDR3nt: TGCAGTGCCGGGGGACTAGCGGGAGTGGGGGATTACGAGCAGTACTTC
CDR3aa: CSAGGLAGVGDYEQYF

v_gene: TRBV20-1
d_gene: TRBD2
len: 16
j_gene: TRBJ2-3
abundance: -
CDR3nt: TGCAGTGCTCCGCGGGGACTAGCGGATTCCACAGATACGCAGTATTTT
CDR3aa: CSAPRGLADSTDTQYF

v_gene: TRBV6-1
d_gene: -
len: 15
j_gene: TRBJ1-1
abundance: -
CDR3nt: TGTGCCAGCAGACACGGTACAGGCCAGAACACTGAAGCTTTCTTT
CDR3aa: CASRHGTGQNTEAFF

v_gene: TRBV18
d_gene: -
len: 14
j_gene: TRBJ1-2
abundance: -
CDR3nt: TGTGCCAGCACCGCATCGGCGCAAAACTATGGCTACACCTTC
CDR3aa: CASTASAQNYGYTF

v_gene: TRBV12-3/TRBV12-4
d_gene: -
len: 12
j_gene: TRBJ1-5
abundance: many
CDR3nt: TGTGCCAGCAGTTTGACGGGTCAGCCCCAGCATTTT
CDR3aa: CASSLTGQPQHF

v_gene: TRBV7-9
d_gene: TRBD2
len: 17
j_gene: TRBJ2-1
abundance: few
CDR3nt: TGTGCCAGCAGCAGTTTGCTAGCGGGAGGGTCCAGGAATGAGCAGTTCTTC
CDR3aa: CASSSLLAGGSRNEQFF

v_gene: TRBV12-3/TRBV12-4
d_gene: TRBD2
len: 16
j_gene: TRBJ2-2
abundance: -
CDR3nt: TGTGCCAGCAACCCGGGGGGGATTCAGGGAACCGTGGAGCTGTTTTTT
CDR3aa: CASNPGGIQGTVELFF

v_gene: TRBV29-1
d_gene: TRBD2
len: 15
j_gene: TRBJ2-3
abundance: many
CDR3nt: TGCAGCGTTGATATGACTAGCGGGAATGAAGATACGCAGTATTTT
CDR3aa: CSVDMTSGNEDTQYF

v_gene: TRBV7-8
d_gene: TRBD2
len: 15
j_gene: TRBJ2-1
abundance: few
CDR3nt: TGTGCCAGCAGCCCGGGACTAGTTTTTTCCAATGAGCAGTTCTTC
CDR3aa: CASSPGLVFSNEQFF

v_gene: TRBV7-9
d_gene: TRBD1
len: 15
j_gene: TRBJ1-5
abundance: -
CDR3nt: TGTGCCAGCAGCGTTGGGACAGGGAGAAATCAGCCCCAGCATTTT
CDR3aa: CASSVGTGRNQPQHF

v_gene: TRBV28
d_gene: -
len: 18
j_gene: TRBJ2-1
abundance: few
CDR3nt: TGTGCCAGCAGTCCTGTGCGCCTAGCGCCCACGAATCACGATGAGCAGTTCTTC
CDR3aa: CASSPVRLAPTNHDEQFF

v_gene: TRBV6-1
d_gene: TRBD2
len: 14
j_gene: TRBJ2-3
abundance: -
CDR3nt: TGTGCCAGCGTACGCGGGGGGGACACAGATACGCAGTATTTT
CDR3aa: CASVRGGDTDTQYF

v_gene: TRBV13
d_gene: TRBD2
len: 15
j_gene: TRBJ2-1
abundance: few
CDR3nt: TGTGCCAGCAGCTTAGGGGCGACTAGCGGGAGGACGCAGTTCTTC
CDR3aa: CASSLGATSGRTQFF

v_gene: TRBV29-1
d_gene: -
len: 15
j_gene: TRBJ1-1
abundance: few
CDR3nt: TGCAGCCTCAGGGGTGAGCCAACACCGAACACTGAAGCTTTCTTT
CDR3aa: CSLRGEPTPNTEAFF